This paragraph reports one T cell receptor (beta chain). This sample is part of a study of blood T cell repertoires in COVID-19. Across the whole study: Sites in the United States, Italy and Spain provided acute and convalescent COVID-19 samples. T cells, B-cell-depleted T cells, or PBMCs supplied cDNA or gDNA.

The authors' processing: Amplification with reference gene primers provided the estimates of nucleated cell counts. The table came from immunoSEQ multiplex PCR; TCRdb's copy has only in-frame clones and leaves some out. V and J calls and clone size follow that table, whereas D and trimming were derived from the DNA. The sample shows 150,000 to 200,000 clones, around 87% of them seen only once. The CDR3 sequence is 11 residues long. The germline CDR1 and CDR2 sequences are SGHNT and YYREEE (reference sequence). Trimming pared 3 bases from V and 8 bases from J, leaving 8 bases between. This sequence originates from a man aged 18 to 30 with acute or convalescent COVID-19. The V gene is TRBV5-4, the J gene TRBJ1-2; perhaps TRBD1 as D (6 bases). Material: peripheral blood. The CDR3 spells CASSYDRGYTF. In DNA form, the CDR3 reads TGTGCCAGCAGCTACGACAGGGGCTACACCTTC.